Listed here is a single TCR beta chain. Its target is unknown. The protocol was immunoSEQ multiplex PCR, while the TCRdb copy is restricted to in-frame clones and leaves out a portion. The sample has around 42,000 clones, over 75% seen once. This sample was taken from a study of lymphopenia after photon versus proton radiotherapy. Regarding the study as a whole: Oligoclonal CD8+ Temra expansion after nadir drove photon patients' diversity drop. Photon-treated patients lost naive T cells and TCR diversity; proton-treated stayed stable.

V shed 1 base, J shed 9 bases, and the junction held 5 bases outside the gene matches. The germline V gene encodes CDR1 SGHDN and CDR2 FVKESK. The CDR3 is 15 residues long. The clonotype comes from a man between 40 and 49 years old with gastric cancer. The sample consisted of peripheral blood, taken from a patient treated with photon-based radiotherapy. This chain uses TRBV14 with TRBJ2-1; 11 bases line up with TRBD2. CDR3 residues: CASSQVSGGAIEQFF. The CDR3 DNA is TGTGCCAGCAGCCAAGTTAGCGGGGGGGCCATTGAGCAGTTCTTC.